A single count supports the clone carrying this T cell receptor beta chain. Antigen specificity is unknown. This table comes from immunoSEQ multiplex PCR, and its TCRdb copy is limited to in-frame clones, with some not included. The sample yields fewer than 75,000 clones, 85% seen once. The sample is drawn from a study of T cell responses to AZD1222 COVID-19 vaccine. Study in general: Second-dose recipients at about 4 or about 12 weeks were treated as one pooled group.

Study results and caveats: Spike was spanned by vaccine-associated CD4 TCRs, with dominance at 160-218 and 743-854. Most donors were white British, females outnumbered males, and clonal diversity was possibly underestimated.

Per germline, CDR1 WSHSY and CDR2 SAAADI. The V end was cut by 8 bases, the J end by 7 bases, with 14 bases between. The CDR3 contains 13 residues. V and J are TRBV10-2 and TRBJ1-4, with D perhaps TRBD1 (6 bases). This clonotype was sampled from an adult in good health. Source: peripheral blood, taken on day 0 of AZD1222 vaccination. The CDR3 DNA reads as TGCGCCAGCGGGGGCGGAGGGGGTGAAAAACTGTTTTTT. It encodes CASGGGGGEKLFF.